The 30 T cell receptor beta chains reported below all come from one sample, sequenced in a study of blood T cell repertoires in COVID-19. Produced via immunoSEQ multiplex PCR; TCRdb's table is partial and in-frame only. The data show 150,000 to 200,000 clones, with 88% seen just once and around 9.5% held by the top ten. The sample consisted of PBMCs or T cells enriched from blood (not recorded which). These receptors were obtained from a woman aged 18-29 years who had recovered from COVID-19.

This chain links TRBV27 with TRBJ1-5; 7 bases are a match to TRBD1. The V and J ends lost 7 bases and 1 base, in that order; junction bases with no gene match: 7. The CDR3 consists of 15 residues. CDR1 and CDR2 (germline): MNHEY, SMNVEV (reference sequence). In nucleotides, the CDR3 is TGTGCCAGCACTACCTCGGGACAGAGCAATCAGCCCCAGCATTTT. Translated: CASTTSGQSNQPQHF.

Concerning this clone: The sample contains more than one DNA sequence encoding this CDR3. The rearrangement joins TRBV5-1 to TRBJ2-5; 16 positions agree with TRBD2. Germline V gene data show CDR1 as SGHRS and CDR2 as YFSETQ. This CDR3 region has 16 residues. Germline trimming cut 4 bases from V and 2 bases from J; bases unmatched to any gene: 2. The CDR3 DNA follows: TGCGCCAGCAGCCTGGGACTAGCGGGGGGGCAAGAGACCCAGTACTTC. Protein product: CASSLGLAGGQETQYF.

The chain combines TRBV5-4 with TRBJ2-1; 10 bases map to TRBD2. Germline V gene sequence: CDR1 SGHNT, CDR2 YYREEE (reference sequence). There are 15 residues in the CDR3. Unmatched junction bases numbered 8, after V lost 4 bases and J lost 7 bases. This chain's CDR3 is CASSNSGGIRNEQFF. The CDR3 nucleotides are TGTGCCAGCAGCAATAGCGGGGGGATCAGGAATGAGCAGTTCTTC.

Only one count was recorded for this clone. CDR3 amino acids: CASSPRRPNEKLFF. Here the CDR3 DNA reads TGTGCCAGCTCACCAAGGCGGCCTAATGAAAAACTGTTTTTT. V usage is TRBV18 and J usage is TRBJ1-4, with D hard to call. This CDR3 is 14 amino acids long. With 2 bases removed from V and 3 bases from J, the gap between germline ends came to 7 bases. Germline CDR1 and CDR2: KGHSH and LQKENI.

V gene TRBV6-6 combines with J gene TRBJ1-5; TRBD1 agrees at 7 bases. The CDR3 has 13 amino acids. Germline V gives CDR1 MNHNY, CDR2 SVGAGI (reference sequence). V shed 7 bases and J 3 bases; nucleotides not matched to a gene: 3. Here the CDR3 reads CASKTGANQPQHF. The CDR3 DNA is TGTGCCAGCAAAACAGGGGCCAATCAGCCCCAGCATTTT.

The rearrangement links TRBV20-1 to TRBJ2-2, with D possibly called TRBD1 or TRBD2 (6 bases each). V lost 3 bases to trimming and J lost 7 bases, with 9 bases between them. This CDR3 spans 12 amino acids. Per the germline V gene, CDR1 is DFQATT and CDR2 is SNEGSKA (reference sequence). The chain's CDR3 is CSASGGLGELFF. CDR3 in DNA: TGCAGTGCTAGTGGGGGGCTCGGGGAGCTGTTTTTT.

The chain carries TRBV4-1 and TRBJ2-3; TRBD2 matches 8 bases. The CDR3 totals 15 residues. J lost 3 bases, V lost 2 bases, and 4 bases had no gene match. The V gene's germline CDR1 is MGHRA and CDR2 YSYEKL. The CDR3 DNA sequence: TGCGCCAGCAGCCAAATCGGGGGGGAAACAGATACGCAGTATTTT. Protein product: CASSQIGGETDTQYF.

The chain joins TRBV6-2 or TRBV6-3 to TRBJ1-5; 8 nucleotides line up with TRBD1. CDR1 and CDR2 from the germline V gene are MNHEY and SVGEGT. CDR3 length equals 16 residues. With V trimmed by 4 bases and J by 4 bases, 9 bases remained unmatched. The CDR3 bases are TGTGCCAGCAGTTCGAGGGGGACAGGCAAAAATCAGCCCCAGCATTTT. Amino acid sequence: CASSSRGTGKNQPQHF.

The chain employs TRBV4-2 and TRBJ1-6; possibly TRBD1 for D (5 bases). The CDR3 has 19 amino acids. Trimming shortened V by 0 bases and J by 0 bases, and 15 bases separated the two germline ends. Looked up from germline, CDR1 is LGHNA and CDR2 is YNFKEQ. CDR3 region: CASSQEGRAGSSYNSPLHF. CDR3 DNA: TGTGCCAGCAGCCAAGAGGGGAGGGCAGGGAGCTCCTATAATTCACCCCTCCACTTT.

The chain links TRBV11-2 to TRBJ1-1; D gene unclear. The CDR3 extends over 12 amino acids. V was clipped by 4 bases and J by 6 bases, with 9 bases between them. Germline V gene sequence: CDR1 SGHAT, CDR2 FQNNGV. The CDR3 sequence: CASSSETPEAFF. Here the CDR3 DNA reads TGTGCCAGCAGCTCGGAGACCCCTGAAGCTTTCTTT.

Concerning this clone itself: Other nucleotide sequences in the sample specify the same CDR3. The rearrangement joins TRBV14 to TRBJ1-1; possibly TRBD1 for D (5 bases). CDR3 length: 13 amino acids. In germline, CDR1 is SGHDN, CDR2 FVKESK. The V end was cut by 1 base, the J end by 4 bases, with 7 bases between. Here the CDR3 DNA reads TGTGCCAGCAGCCAAGGTAGGGGCACTGAAGCTTTCTTT. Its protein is CASSQGRGTEAFF.

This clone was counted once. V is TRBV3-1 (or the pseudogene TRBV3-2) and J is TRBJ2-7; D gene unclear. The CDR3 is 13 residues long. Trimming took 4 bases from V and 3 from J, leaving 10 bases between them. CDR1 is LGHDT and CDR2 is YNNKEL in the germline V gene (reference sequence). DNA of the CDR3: TGTGCCAGCAGCCCCAATTTTGTCTACGAGCAGTACTTC. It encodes CASSPNFVYEQYF.

CDR3 sequence: CASSREGGTGELFF. In DNA form, the CDR3 reads TGTGCCAGCAGCCGAGAAGGGGGCACCGGGGAGCTGTTTTTT. The J gene is TRBJ2-2, the V gene TRBV2; D is perhaps TRBD1 (6 bases). The CDR3 runs 14 residues. Germline CDR1 SNHLY, CDR2 FYNNEI. The V end lost 6 bases, the J end lost 4 bases, and 12 bases lay between the germline ends.

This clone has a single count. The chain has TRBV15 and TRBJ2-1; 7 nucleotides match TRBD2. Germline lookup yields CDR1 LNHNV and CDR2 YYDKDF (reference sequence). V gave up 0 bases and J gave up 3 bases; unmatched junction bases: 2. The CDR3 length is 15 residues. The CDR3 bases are TGTGCCACCAGCAGAGAGCGGACTAGCTACAATGAGCAGTTCTTC. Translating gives CATSRERTSYNEQFF.

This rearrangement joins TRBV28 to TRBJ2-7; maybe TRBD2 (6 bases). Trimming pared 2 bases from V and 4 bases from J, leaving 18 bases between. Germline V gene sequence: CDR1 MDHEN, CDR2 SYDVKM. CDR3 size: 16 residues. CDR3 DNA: TGTGCCAGCAGTTTAGAAGGGATAGCAGCGGGTTACGAGCAGTACTTC. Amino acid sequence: CASSLEGIAAGYEQYF.

In DNA, the CDR3 is TGCGCCAGCAGCCAAGACAGGGTGTCTGGGGCCAACGTCCTGACTTTC. The encoded protein is CASSQDRVSGANVLTF. V and J are TRBV4-3 and TRBJ2-6; possible D gene TRBD1, 5 bases. V gave up 0 bases and J gave up 1 base, with 7 bases separating them. CDR1 LGHNA and CDR2 YSLEER come from the germline V gene. The CDR3 is made up of 16 amino acids.

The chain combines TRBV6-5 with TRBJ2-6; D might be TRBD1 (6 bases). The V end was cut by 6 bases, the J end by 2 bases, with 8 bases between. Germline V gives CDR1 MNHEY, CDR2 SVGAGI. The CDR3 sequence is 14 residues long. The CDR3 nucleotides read TGTGCCAGCAGAACAGGGACTGGGGCCAACGTCCTGACTTTC. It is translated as CASRTGTGANVLTF.

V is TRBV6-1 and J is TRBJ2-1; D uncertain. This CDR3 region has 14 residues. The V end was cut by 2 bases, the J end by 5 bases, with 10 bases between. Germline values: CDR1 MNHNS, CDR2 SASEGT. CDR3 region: CASSEYGQNNEQFF. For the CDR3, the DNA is TGTGCCAGCAGTGAATATGGCCAAAACAATGAGCAGTTCTTC.

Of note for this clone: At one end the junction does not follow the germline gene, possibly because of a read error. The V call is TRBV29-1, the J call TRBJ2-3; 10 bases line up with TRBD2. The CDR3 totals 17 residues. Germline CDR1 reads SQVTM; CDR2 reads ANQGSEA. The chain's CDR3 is CSIEEGSGRRSTDTQYF. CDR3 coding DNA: TGCAGCATTGAAGAAGGTAGCGGGAGGAGGAGTACAGATACGCAGTATTTT.

CDR3 sequence (DNA): TGTGCCAGTAGTTCCCTCGGGAACACTGAAGCTTTCTTT. Protein product: CASSSLGNTEAFF. This chain connects TRBV19 to TRBJ1-1; unclear D gene. V lost 5 bases and J 1 base, leaving 8 bases between the germline ends. Germline CDR1 reads LNHDA; CDR2 reads SQIVND (reference sequence). CDR3 length: 13 amino acids.

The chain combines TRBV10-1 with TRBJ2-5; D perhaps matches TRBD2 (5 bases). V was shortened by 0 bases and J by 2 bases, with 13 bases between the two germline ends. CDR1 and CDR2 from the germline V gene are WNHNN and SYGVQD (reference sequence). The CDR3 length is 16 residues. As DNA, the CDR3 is TGCGCCAGCAGTGAGTCGAAAGCTGGCGGGCAAGAGACCCAGTACTTC. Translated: CASSESKAGGQETQYF.

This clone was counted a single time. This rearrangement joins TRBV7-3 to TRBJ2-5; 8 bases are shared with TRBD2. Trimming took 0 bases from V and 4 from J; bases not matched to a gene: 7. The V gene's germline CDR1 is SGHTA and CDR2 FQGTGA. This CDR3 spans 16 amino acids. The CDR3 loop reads CASSLTSGGGGETQYF. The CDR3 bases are TGTGCCAGCAGCTTAACGAGCGGGGGCGGTGGAGAGACCCAGTACTTC.

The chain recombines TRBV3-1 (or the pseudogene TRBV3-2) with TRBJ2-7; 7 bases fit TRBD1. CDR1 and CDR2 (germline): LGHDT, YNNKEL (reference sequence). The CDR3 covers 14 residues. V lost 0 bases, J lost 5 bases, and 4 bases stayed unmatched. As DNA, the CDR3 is TGTGCCAGCAGCCAAGATTTCGGACAGGACGAGCAGTACTTC. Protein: CASSQDFGQDEQYF.

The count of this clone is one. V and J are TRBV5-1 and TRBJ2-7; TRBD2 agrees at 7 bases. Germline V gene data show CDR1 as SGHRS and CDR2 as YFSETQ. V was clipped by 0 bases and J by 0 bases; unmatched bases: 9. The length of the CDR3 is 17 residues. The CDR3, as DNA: TGCGCCAGCAGCTTGGGGTTCGTCGGGGGGAGCTCCTACGAGCAGTACTTC. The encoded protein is CASSLGFVGGSSYEQYF.

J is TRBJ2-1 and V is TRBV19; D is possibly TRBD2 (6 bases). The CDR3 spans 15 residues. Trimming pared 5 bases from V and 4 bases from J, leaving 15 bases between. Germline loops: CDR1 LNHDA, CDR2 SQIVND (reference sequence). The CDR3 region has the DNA TGTGCCAGTAGTGTAGGGGCTAGCGCATACAATGAGCAGTTCTTC. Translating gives CASSVGASAYNEQFF.

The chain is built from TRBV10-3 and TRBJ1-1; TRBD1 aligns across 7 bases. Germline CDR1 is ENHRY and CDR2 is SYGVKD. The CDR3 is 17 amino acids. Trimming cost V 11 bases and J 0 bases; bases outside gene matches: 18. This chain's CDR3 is CAPRGQDPPLMNTEAFF. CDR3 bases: TGTGCCCCTCGAGGACAGGATCCTCCCTTGATGAACACTGAAGCTTTCTTT.

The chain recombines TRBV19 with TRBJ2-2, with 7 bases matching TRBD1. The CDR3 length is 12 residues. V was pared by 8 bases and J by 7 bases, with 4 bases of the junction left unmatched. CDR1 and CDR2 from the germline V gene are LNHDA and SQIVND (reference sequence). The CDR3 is CASGTGVGELFF. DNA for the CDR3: TGTGCCAGTGGAACAGGGGTCGGGGAGCTGTTTTTT. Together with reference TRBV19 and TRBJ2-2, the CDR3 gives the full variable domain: DGGITQSPKYLFRKEGQNVTLSCEQNLNHDAMYWYRQDPGQGLRLIYYSQIVNDFQKGDIAEGYSVSREKKESFPLTVTSAQKNPTAFYLCASGTGVGELFFGEGSRLTVL.

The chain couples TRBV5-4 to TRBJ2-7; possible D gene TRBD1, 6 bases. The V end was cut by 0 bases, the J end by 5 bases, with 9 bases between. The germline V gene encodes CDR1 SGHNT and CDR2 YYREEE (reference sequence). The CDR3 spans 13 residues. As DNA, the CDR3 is TGTGCCAGCAGCTTGGTGGGGGCCAACGAGCAGTACTTC. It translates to CASSLVGANEQYF.

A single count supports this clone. The CDR3 DNA is TGTGCCACCAGTGGGGGGACCGGGACAGGGGTTCAGCCCCAGCATTTT. Translating it yields CATSGGTGTGVQPQHF. The V and J genes are TRBV15 and TRBJ1-5, with 10 bases matching TRBD1. The CDR3 has 16 amino acids. The junction had 11 bases not matched to a gene; V was cut back by 6 bases and J by 6 bases. CDR1 LNHNV and CDR2 YYDKDF come from the germline V gene (reference sequence).

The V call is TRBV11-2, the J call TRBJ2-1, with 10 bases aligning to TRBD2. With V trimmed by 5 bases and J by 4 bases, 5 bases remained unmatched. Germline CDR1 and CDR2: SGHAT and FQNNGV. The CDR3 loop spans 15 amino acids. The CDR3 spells CASSLSGGTYNEQFF. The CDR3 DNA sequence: TGTGCCAGCAGCCTTAGCGGGGGGACTTACAATGAGCAGTTCTTC.